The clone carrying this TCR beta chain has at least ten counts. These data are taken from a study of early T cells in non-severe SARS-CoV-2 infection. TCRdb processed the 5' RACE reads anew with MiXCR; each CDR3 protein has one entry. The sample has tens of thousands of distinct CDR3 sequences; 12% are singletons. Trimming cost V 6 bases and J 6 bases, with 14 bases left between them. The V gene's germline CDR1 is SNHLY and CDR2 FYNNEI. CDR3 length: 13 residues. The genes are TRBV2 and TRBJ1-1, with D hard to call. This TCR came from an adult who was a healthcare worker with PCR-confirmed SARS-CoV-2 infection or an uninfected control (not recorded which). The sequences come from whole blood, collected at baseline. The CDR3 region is CASRAGSRSEAFF. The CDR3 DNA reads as TGTGCCAGCAGGGCGGGATCCAGGTCTGAAGCTTTCTTT.